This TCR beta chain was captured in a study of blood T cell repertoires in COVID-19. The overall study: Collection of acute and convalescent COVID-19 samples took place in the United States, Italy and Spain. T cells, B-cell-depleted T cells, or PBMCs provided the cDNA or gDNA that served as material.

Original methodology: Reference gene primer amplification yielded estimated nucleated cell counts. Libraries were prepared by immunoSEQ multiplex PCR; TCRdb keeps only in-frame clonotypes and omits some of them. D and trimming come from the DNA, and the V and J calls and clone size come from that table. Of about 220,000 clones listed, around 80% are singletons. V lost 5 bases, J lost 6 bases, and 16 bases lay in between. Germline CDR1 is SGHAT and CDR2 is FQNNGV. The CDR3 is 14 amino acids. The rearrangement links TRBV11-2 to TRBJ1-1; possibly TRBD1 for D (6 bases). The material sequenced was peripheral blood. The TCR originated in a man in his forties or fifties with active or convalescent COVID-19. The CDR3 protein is CASSEQGRDAEAFF. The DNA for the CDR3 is TGTGCCAGCAGCGAACAGGGTCGGGACGCTGAAGCTTTCTTT.